The clone carrying this T cell receptor beta chain was picked up many times. The antigen is undetermined. Trimming removed 1 base from V and 2 bases from J, with 9 bases in between. This CDR3 has 15 amino acids. In germline, CDR1 is SGHTA, CDR2 FQGNSA. The data stem from a study of T cell repertoires in cytomegalovirus infection. Study background: Selected CMV epitopes included recently identified HLA-C-restricted ones as well as well-studied HLA-B-restricted ones. Indications came from public TCR beta signatures; they pointed to CMV infection and to a matching HLA type.

The study's findings and limits: In two of eight donors, the top clonotype was HLA-C-restricted CMV-specific. Using cumulative public TCR beta family frequency, the authors identified those who carried CMV together with the relevant HLA.

TCRdb re-called the reads through MiXCR, storing one row per CDR3 protein. This sample has some 320,000 distinct CDR3 sequences; 25% to 30% occur once, and the top ten carry 20%. The sequence was obtained from a human donor in good health (CMV status not recorded). Some clones in this sample may be carry-over from other donors' samples. Sequenced material: cultured PBMCs, taken from culture after CMV antigen stimulation. The chain couples TRBV7-2 to TRBJ1-5; D is uncertain. As DNA, the CDR3 is TGTGCCAGCAGCTTAGACGCCTATGGCAATCAGCCCCAGCATTTT. Its protein is CASSLDAYGNQPQHF.